Below, 32 T cell receptor beta chains from the same sample are listed, as sequenced in a study of CD8 T cells in ankylosing spondylitis. MiXCR, applied by TCRdb to the 5' RACE reads, yields one record per CDR3 protein. The sample contains about 240,000 distinct CDR3 sequences, over 8.5% of which appear only once. The sample was blood, either unsorted or a sorted T cell fraction (not recorded which). The receptors here all came from a male donor with ankylosing spondylitis or in good health (not recorded which).

This clonotype came up many times. This chain uses TRBV12-3 or TRBV12-4 with TRBJ2-6; tentatively, D is TRBD2 (6 bases). The V end lost 2 bases, the J end lost 4 bases, and 9 bases lay between the germline ends. The CDR3 loop spans 15 amino acids. CDR3 nucleotides: TGTGCCAGCAGTTTAAGCGGGCACGGGGCCAACGTCCTGACTTTC. It specifies CASSLSGHGANVLTF.

This chain connects TRBV6-1 to TRBJ2-1; TRBD2 aligns across 8 bases. With 2 bases clipped from V and 8 bases from J, the junction kept 8 bases outside the gene matches. Germline V gene data show CDR1 as MNHNS and CDR2 as SASEGT. CDR3 length: 15 residues. Here the CDR3 DNA reads TGTGCCAGCAGTGAACTGCGGGGGGCATCCGATGAGCAGTTCTTC. Its translation is CASSELRGASDEQFF.

The chain couples TRBV7-2 to TRBJ2-3; D unclear. V dropped 1 base and J dropped 9 bases, with 8 bases sitting between them. CDR1 is SGHTA and CDR2 is FQGNSA in the germline V gene. The CDR3 has 12 residues. The CDR3, as DNA: TGTGCCAGCAGCTTAGGTTATATGACGCAGTATTTT. It encodes CASSLGYMTQYF.

On this clonotype itself: Sequence at one end of the junction differs from germline and may be a read error. The chain combines TRBV20-1 with TRBJ2-1; D unresolved. This CDR3 is 12 amino acids long. CDR1 and CDR2 from the germline V gene are DFQATT and SNEGSKA (reference sequence). Written as DNA, the CDR3 is TGCAGTGCTAGAGCCCCCCCCGATGAGGAGTTCTTC. Protein: CSARAPPDEEFF.

CDR3 in DNA: TGCAGTCCAATTGACACCCGGGAAGGAAACACCATATATTTT. Translated: CSPIDTREGNTIYF. The V gene is TRBV20-1, the J gene TRBJ1-3; no definite D call. Germline assignment: CDR1 DFQATT and CDR2 SNEGSKA (reference sequence). The CDR3 spans 14 residues. The germline V and J ends were trimmed by 8 bases and 4 bases, with 18 bases remaining between them.

This clonotype was observed at least ten times. The chain has TRBV24-1 and TRBJ2-2; D is ambiguous. Trimming took 4 bases from V and 4 from J, leaving 3 bases between them. Germline V gene sequence: CDR1 KGHDR, CDR2 SFDVKD. This CDR3 spans 12 amino acids. CDR3: CATSDRTGELFF. The CDR3 DNA is TGTGCCACCAGTGACCGCACCGGGGAGCTGTTTTTT.

This clonotype was seen many times. The gene calls are TRBV10-3 and TRBJ1-2, with a possible D match to TRBD1 (6 bases). V was shortened by 7 bases and J by 7 bases, with 22 bases between the two germline ends. Germline lookup yields CDR1 ENHRY and CDR2 SYGVKD. There are 15 residues in the CDR3. The CDR3, as DNA: TGTGCCATCAAGGGATCGGACAGCCTTAGTGGTGGCTACACCTTC. Amino acids: CAIKGSDSLSGGYTF.

At least ten counts were recorded for this clonotype. The rearrangement links TRBV3-1 to TRBJ2-1; the D gene is possibly TRBD2 (6 bases). The length of the CDR3 is 17 residues. Trimming removed 1 base from V and 6 bases from J, with 19 bases in between. The germline V gene encodes CDR1 LGHDT and CDR2 YNNKEL (reference sequence). The CDR3 DNA sequence: TGTGCCAGCAGCCAAGGTACCGGGACTGTCCCTTCCAATGAGCAGTTCTTC. Translated: CASSQGTGTVPSNEQFF.

The gene calls are TRBV12-3 or TRBV12-4 and TRBJ2-7; TRBD2 aligns across 15 bases. Trimming at V came to 5 bases and at J to 7 bases, leaving 12 bases not matched to a gene. The CDR3 length is 17 residues. CDR3 amino acids: CASSPRTSGGALGEQYF. The CDR3 nucleotides read TGTGCCAGCAGTCCTAGGACTAGCGGGGGGGCCCTAGGTGAGCAGTACTTC.

This clonotype was observed at least ten times. The J gene is TRBJ1-2, the V gene TRBV4-3; TRBD1 agrees at 7 bases. J gave up 4 bases and V 0 bases, and 5 bases lay outside the gene matches. The germline CDR1 and CDR2 sequences are LGHNA and YSLEER. The CDR3 has 15 residues. CDR3 protein: CASSQDKSGGYGYTF. CDR3 sequence (DNA): TGCGCCAGCAGCCAAGATAAGTCAGGGGGCTATGGCTACACCTTC.

This clonotype was observed many times. The chain has TRBV11-2 and TRBJ2-3, with D perhaps matching TRBD2 (5 bases). With 0 bases removed from V and 8 bases from J, the gap between germline ends came to 6 bases. Germline CDR1 and CDR2: SGHAT and FQNNGV. The CDR3 has 12 residues. CDR3 loop: CASSLEAGTQYF. CDR3 DNA: TGTGCCAGCAGCTTAGAGGCGGGTACGCAGTATTTT.

Ten or more counts support this clonotype. The genes are TRBV7-2 and TRBJ2-4; D call uncertain. Germline CDR1 reads SGHTA; CDR2 reads FQGNSA. The V end was cut by 2 bases, the J end by 3 bases, with 8 bases between. This CDR3 comprises 14 residues. CDR3 sequence (DNA): TGTGCCAGCAGCTTATGGCAGAACAAAAACATTCAGTACTTC. Translated, it gives CASSLWQNKNIQYF.

The V and J genes are TRBV4-3 and TRBJ1-2, with D unclear. Germline values: CDR1 LGHNA, CDR2 YSLEER. Between the trimmed V and J ends, which lost 0 bases and 0 bases, there was a span of 8 bases. The CDR3 has 15 amino acids. In DNA form, the CDR3 reads TGCGCCAGCAGCCAAGATACAGAAACTAACTATGGCTACACCTTC. Translation gives CASSQDTETNYGYTF.

This clonotype was seen at least ten times. This chain connects TRBV5-6 to TRBJ2-3; unclear D gene. Germline CDR1 and CDR2: SGHDT and YYEEEE. Trimming took off 4 bases at V and 0 bases at J, with 12 bases between the two ends. CDR3 length: 15 residues. CDR3 bases: TGTGCCAGCAGCCGCACTTATTCTAGCACAGATACGCAGTATTTT. Its protein is CASSRTYSSTDTQYF.

This clonotype showed up many times. The chain recombines TRBV6-1 with TRBJ1-6; TRBD1 matches 7 bases. There are 15 residues in the CDR3. J was trimmed by 9 bases and V by 6 bases; bases with no gene match: 11. The V gene's germline CDR1 is MNHNS and CDR2 SASEGT. The CDR3, as DNA: TGTGCCAGCAGGGACTGGGACAGCCCCAGTTCACCCCTCCACTTT. This codes for CASRDWDSPSSPLHF.

This clonotype was seen more than once but under ten times. This chain joins TRBV7-9 and TRBJ1-1, with no clear D. V lost 2 bases to trimming and J lost 0 bases, with 10 bases between them. The CDR3 is made up of 15 amino acids. CDR1 and CDR2 from the germline V gene are SEHNR and FQNEAQ (reference sequence). The chain's CDR3 is CASSLQASVNTEAFF. The CDR3 DNA is TGTGCCAGCAGCTTACAGGCGTCGGTGAACACTGAAGCTTTCTTT.

This clonotype came up a few times. The gene calls are TRBV6-5 and TRBJ2-5; 7 bases agree with TRBD2. J lost 3 bases, V lost 4 bases, and 8 bases had no gene match. Germline CDR1 and CDR2: MNHEY and SVGAGI. The CDR3 is made up of 15 amino acids. The CDR3 protein is CASSSGGLGEETQYF. CDR3 sequence (DNA): TGTGCCAGCAGTTCGGGAGGACTAGGAGAAGAGACCCAGTACTTC.

In its sample, this clonotype was seen many times. The rearrangement links TRBV5-8 to TRBJ1-5; maybe TRBD1 (6 bases). Germline values: CDR1 SGHTS, CDR2 YDEGEE. V was shortened by 2 bases and J by 5 bases, with 11 bases between the two germline ends. There are 14 residues in the CDR3. CDR3 amino acids: CASSFLGQYQPQHF. CDR3 in DNA: TGTGCCAGCAGCTTCCTGGGACAATATCAGCCCCAGCATTTT. Drawing the rest from reference TRBV5-8 and TRBJ1-5, the complete variable domain is EAGVTQSPTHLIKTRGQQATLRCSPISGHTSVYWYQQALGLGLQFLLWYDEGEERNRGNFPPRFSGRQFPNYSSELNVNALELEDSALYLCASSFLGQYQPQHFGDGTRLSIL.

This clonotype has a count of ten or more. The chain recombines TRBV6-2 or TRBV6-3 with TRBJ2-5, with D possibly matching TRBD1 (6 bases). Trimming left V 7 bases short and J 3 bases short, with 9 bases between. CDR3 length equals 12 residues. Germline lookup yields CDR1 MNHEY and CDR2 SVGEGT. CDR3 DNA sequence: TGTGCCAGCACTAAGGGGGAAGAGACCCAGTACTTC. This sequence encodes CASTKGEETQYF.

This clonotype was counted many times. The rearrangement uses TRBV7-6 and TRBJ1-1; D is undetermined. Trimming took off 4 bases at V and 0 bases at J, with 12 bases between the two ends. Germline V gene lookup returns CDR1 SGHVS and CDR2 FNYEAQ. The CDR3 extends over 15 amino acids. CDR3 region: CASSSDEGLNTEAFF. CDR3 bases: TGTGCCAGCAGCTCCGATGAAGGCCTGAACACTGAAGCTTTCTTT.

Ten or more counts support this clonotype. The V call is TRBV12-3 or TRBV12-4, the J call TRBJ2-1; D call uncertain. V dropped 1 base and J dropped 10 bases, with 11 bases sitting between them. CDR3 size: 13 residues. CDR3 nucleotide sequence: TGTGCCAGCAGTTTAGGACTGGCGAGCGAGCAGTTCTTC. Amino acid sequence: CASSLGLASEQFF.

This clonotype has at least ten counts. The rearrangement uses TRBV20-1 and TRBJ2-2; no reliable D call. Germline V gene lookup returns CDR1 DFQATT and CDR2 SNEGSKA (reference sequence). The CDR3 sequence is 13 residues long. Deletions cut 0 bases from V and 2 bases from J, with 4 bases between. Here the CDR3 DNA reads TGCAGTGCTAGAGATGTAAACACCGGGGAGCTGTTTTTT. It codes for CSARDVNTGELFF.

This clonotype has ten or more counts. This rearrangement joins TRBV20-1 to TRBJ2-7, with D possibly being TRBD1 (6 bases). The CDR3 runs 12 residues. V was trimmed by 3 bases and J by 12 bases, leaving 18 bases between them. Germline CDR1 is DFQATT and CDR2 is SNEGSKA (reference sequence). CDR3 in amino acids: CSARPLTGMPYF. Written as DNA, the CDR3 is TGCAGTGCTAGGCCTTTAACAGGGATGCCGTACTTC.

This clonotype was detected ten times or more. The chain uses TRBV18 and TRBJ2-6, with D perhaps TRBD2 (6 bases). The CDR3 is made up of 17 amino acids. CDR1 is KGHSH, CDR2 LQKENI, per germline. V dropped 8 bases and J dropped 0 bases, with 17 bases sitting between them. This chain's CDR3 is CASQPRGLSSGANVLTF. CDR3 in DNA: TGTGCCAGCCAACCAAGGGGACTCTCCTCTGGGGCCAACGTCCTGACTTTC.

This clonotype showed up many times. This chain joins TRBV6-4 and TRBJ2-7; 8 bases align to TRBD2. Trimming cost V 4 bases and J 2 bases; bases outside gene matches: 10. The CDR3 spans 16 residues. CDR1 is MRHNA, CDR2 SNTAGT, per germline. The CDR3 reads CASSAYPGGDPYEQYF. DNA for the CDR3: TGTGCCAGCAGTGCCTACCCGGGGGGGGACCCCTACGAGCAGTACTTC.

The sample holds many counts of this clonotype. The rearrangement uses TRBV7-2 and TRBJ1-4; 7 bases are shared with TRBD1. V shed 3 bases and J 7 bases; nucleotides not matched to a gene: 8. The CDR3 has 15 residues. Germline loops: CDR1 SGHTA, CDR2 FQGNSA. The CDR3 sequence is CASSFLGGSGEKLFF. CDR3 DNA sequence: TGTGCCAGCAGCTTCCTAGGGGGCTCGGGTGAAAAACTGTTTTTT.

This clonotype has at least ten counts. V is TRBV29-1 and J is TRBJ2-1; no reliable D call. V was trimmed by 7 bases and J by 3 bases, leaving 4 bases between them. Looked up from germline, CDR1 is SQVTM and CDR2 is ANQGSEA. This CDR3 region has 10 residues. CDR3 DNA sequence: TGCAGCGGGGTCTACAATGAGCAGTTCTTC. It yields the protein CSGVYNEQFF.

This clonotype was seen at least ten times. The chain uses TRBV12-3 or TRBV12-4 and TRBJ2-5; perhaps D is TRBD1 or TRBD2 (6 bases each). V lost 7 bases to trimming and J lost 5 bases, with 11 bases between them. The CDR3 consists of 12 residues. The CDR3 nucleotides are TGTGCCAGCACCCTAGGGGGGGAGACCCAGTACTTC. It translates to CASTLGGETQYF.

This clonotype has ten or more counts. The gene calls are TRBV4-2 and TRBJ1-1; possible D gene TRBD1, 5 bases. V dropped 2 bases and J dropped 4 bases, with 14 bases sitting between them. Germline CDR1 reads LGHNA; CDR2 reads YNFKEQ. The CDR3 sequence is 15 residues long. CDR3 sequence: CASSQPDQGSTEAFF. In DNA, the CDR3 is TGTGCCAGCAGCCAACCCGACCAGGGATCCACTGAAGCTTTCTTT.

This clonotype was observed a few times. CDR3 sequence: CASSLGAANTGELFF. CDR3 nucleotides: TGTGCCAGCAGCTTAGGTGCAGCGAACACCGGGGAGCTGTTTTTT. The chain joins TRBV7-8 to TRBJ2-2; D is unclear. Between the trimmed V and J ends, which lost 1 base and 0 bases, there was a span of 6 bases. Germline assignment: CDR1 SGHVS and CDR2 FQNEAQ. The length of the CDR3 is 15 residues.

In its sample, this clonotype was seen many times. V and J are TRBV12-3 or TRBV12-4 and TRBJ1-5, with 8 positions matching TRBD1. V lost 6 bases and J lost 2; bases outside the gene matches: 6. The CDR3 runs to 15 residues. CDR3 bases: TGTGCCAGCAGAAACAGGGGGGGTGGCAATCAGCCCCAGCATTTT. Its protein product is CASRNRGGGNQPQHF.

This clonotype has just one count. A much more abundant neighbour one base away suggests this may be a read error. The genes are TRBV20-1 and TRBJ2-3; 7 bases are a match to TRBD2. V dropped 5 bases and J dropped 3; count of bases not matched to a gene: 8. Germline V gives CDR1 DFQATT, CDR2 SNEGSKA (reference sequence). This CDR3 region has 14 residues. This chain's CDR3 is CSAGPAGKTDTQYF. In DNA, the CDR3 is TGCAGTGCTGGCCCAGCGGGAAAAACAGATACGCAGTATTTT.